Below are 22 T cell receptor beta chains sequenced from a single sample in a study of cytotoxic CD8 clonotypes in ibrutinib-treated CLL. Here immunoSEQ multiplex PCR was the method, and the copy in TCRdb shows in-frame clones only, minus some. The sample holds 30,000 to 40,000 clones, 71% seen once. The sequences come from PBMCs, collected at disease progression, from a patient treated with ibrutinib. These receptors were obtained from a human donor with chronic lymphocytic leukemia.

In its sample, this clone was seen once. The CDR3 bases are TGTGCCAGCAGTGACGGGGGCTACGTGTTCTTC. Translation gives CASSDGGYVFF. The chain is built from TRBV11-2 and TRBJ2-1, with D possibly called TRBD1 or TRBD2 (6 bases each). Trimming shortened V by 6 bases and J by 15 bases, and 15 bases separated the two germline ends. Germline values: CDR1 SGHAT, CDR2 FQNNGV. The CDR3 is made up of 11 amino acids.

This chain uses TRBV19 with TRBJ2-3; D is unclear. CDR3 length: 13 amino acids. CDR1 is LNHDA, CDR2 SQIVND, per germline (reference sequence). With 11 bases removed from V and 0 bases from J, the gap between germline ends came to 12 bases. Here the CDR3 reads CACRAPSTDTQYF. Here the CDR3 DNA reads TGTGCCTGTCGGGCACCTAGCACAGATACGCAGTATTTT.

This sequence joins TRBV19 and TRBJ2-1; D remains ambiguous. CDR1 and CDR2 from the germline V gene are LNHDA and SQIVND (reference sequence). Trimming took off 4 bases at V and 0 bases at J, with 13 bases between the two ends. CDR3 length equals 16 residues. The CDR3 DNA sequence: TGTGCCAGTAGTAGGTTTGGTCAAAGCTCCTACAATGAGCAGTTCTTC. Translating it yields CASSRFGQSSYNEQFF.

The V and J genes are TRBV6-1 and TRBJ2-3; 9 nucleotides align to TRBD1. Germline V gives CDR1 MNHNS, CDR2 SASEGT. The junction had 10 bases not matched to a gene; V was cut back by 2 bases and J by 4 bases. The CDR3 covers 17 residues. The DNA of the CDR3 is TGTGCCAGCAGTGAAAAGCAGGACAGGGGTGGAGCAGATACGCAGTATTTT. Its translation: CASSEKQDRGGADTQYF.

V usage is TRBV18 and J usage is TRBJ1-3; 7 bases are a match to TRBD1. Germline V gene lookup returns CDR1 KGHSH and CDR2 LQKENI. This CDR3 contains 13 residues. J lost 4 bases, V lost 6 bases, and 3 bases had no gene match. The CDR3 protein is CASSEGAGNTIYF. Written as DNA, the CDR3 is TGTGCCAGCTCCGAGGGGGCCGGAAACACCATATATTTT. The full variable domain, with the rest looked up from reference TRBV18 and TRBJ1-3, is NAGVMQNPRHLVRRRGQEARLRCSPMKGHSHVYWYRQLPEEGLKFMVYLQKENIIDESGMPKERFSAEFPKEGPSILRIQQVVRGDSAAYFCASSEGAGNTIYFGEGSWLTVV.

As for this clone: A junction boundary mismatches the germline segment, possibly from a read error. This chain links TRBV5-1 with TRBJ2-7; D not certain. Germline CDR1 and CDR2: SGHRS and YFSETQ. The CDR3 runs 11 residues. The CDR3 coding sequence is TGTGCCAGCAGCTCCACCTACGAGCAGTACTTC. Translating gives CASSSTYEQYF.

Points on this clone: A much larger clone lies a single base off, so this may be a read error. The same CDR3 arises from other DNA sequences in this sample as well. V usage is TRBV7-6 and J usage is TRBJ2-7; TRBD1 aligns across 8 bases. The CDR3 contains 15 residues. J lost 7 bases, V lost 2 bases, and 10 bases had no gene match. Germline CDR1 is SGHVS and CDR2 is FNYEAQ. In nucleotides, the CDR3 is TGTGCCAGCAGCTTAATGGGGCAGGGGGCGGGGGAGCAGTACTTC. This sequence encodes CASSLMGQGAGEQYF.

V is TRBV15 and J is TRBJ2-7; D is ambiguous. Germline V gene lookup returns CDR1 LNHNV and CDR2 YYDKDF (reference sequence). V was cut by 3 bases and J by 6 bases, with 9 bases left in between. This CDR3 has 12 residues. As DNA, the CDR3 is TGTGCCACCAGCAGCAGGATGGGCGAGCAGTACTTC. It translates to CATSSRMGEQYF. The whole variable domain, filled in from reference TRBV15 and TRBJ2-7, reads DAMVIQNPRYQVTQFGKPVTLSCSQTLNHNVMYWYQQKSSQAPKLLFHYYDKDFNNEADTPDNFQSRRPNTSFCFLDIRSPGLGDTAMYLCATSSRMGEQYFGPGTRLTVT.

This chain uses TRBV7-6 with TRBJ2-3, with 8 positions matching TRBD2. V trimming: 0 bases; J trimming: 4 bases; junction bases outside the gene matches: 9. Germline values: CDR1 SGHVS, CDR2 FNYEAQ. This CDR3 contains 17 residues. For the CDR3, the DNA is TGTGCCAGCAGCTTAGCCCGGGGGGGCACTGGGGCAGATACGCAGTATTTT. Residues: CASSLARGGTGADTQYF.

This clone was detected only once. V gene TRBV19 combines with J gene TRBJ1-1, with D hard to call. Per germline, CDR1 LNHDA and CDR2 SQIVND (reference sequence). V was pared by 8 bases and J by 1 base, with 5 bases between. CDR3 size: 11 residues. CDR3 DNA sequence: TGTGCCAGTCTGTGGAACACTGAAGCTTTCTTT. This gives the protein CASLWNTEAFF. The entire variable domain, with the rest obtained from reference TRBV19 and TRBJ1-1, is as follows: DGGITQSPKYLFRKEGQNVTLSCEQNLNHDAMYWYRQDPGQGLRLIYYSQIVNDFQKGDIAEGYSVSREKKESFPLTVTSAQKNPTAFYLCASLWNTEAFFGQGTRLTVV.

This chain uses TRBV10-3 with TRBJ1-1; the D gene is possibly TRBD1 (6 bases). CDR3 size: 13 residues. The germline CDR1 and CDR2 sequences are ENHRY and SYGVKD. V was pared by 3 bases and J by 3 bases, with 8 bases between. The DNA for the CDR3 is TGTGCCATCAGTGACAGGGGCGACACTGAAGCTTTCTTT. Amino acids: CAISDRGDTEAFF.

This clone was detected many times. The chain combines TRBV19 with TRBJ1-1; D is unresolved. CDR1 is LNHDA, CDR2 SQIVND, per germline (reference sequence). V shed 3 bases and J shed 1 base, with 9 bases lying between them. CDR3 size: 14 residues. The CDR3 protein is CASSILSSNTEAFF. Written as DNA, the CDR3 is TGTGCCAGTAGTATTCTGTCCTCGAACACTGAAGCTTTCTTT.

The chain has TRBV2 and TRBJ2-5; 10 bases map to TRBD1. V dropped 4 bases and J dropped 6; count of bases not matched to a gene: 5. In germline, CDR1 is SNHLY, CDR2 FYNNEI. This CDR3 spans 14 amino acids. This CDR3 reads CASSGQGAMKTQYF. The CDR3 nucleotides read TGTGCCAGCAGTGGACAGGGGGCTATGAAGACCCAGTACTTC.

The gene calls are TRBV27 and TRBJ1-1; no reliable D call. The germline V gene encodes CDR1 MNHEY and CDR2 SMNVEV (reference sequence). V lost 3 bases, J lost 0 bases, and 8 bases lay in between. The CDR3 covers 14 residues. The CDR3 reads CASSFMSMNTEAFF. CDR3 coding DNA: TGTGCCAGCAGTTTCATGAGCATGAACACTGAAGCTTTCTTT.

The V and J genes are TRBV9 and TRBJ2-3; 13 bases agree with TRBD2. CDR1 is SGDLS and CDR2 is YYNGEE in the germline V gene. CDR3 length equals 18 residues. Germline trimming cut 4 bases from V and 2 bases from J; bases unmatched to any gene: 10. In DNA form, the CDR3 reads TGTGCCAGCAGCCCCACCAAGGGACTAGCGGGGCCCACAGATACGCAGTATTTT. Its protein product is CASSPTKGLAGPTDTQYF.

The chain's CDR3 is CASSLTEDGYTF. CDR3 nucleotides: TGTGCCAGCAGCTTAACAGAGGATGGCTACACCTTC. The chain joins TRBV7-9 to TRBJ1-2; D gene unclear. The germline CDR1 and CDR2 sequences are SEHNR and FQNEAQ (reference sequence). Trimming shortened V by 2 bases and J by 6 bases, and 7 bases separated the two germline ends. The CDR3 is made up of 12 amino acids.

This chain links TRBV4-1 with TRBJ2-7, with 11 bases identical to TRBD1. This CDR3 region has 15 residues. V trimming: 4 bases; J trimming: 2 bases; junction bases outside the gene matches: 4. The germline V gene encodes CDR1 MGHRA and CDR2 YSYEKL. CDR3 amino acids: CASSLGTGGAYEQYF. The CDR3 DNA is TGCGCCAGCAGCCTAGGGACAGGGGGTGCCTACGAGCAGTACTTC.

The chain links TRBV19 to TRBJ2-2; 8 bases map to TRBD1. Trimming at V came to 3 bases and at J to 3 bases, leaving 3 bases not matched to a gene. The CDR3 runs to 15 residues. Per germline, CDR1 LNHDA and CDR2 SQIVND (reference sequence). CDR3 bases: TGTGCCAGTAGTATGCGGACAGGGTACACCGGGGAGCTGTTTTTT. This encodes CASSMRTGYTGELFF.

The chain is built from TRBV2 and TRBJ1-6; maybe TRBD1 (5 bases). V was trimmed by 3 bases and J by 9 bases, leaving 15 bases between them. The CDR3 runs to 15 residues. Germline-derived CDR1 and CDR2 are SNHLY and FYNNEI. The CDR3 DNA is TGTGCCAGCAGTGAGGATCAGGGCTCGGGTTCACCCCTCCACTTT. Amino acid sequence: CASSEDQGSGSPLHF. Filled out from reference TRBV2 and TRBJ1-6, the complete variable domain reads EPEVTQTPSHQVTQMGQEVILRCVPISNHLYFYWYRQILGQKVEFLVSFYNNEISEKSEIFDDQFSVERPDGSNFTLKIRSTKLEDSAMYFCASSEDQGSGSPLHFGNGTRLTVT.

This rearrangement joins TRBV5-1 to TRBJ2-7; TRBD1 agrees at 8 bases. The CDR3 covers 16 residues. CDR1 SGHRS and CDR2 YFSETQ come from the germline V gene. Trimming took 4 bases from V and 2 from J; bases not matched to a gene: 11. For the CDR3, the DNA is TGCGCCAGCAGCCCGAGGACAGGGATGGACGCCTACGAGCAGTACTTC. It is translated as CASSPRTGMDAYEQYF.

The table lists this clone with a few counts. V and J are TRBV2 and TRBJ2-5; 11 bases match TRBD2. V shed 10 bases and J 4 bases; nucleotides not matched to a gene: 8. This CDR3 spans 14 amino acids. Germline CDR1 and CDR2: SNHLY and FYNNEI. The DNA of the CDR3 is TGTGCCACCAATAGCGGGGGGGCCTTAGAGACCCAGTACTTC. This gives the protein CATNSGGALETQYF.

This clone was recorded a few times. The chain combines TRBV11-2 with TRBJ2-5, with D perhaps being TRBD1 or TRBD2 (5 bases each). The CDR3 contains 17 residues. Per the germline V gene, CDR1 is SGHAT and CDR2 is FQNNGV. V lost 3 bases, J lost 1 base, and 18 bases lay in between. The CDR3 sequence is CASSFALLRDGQETQYF. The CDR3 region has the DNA TGTGCCAGCAGCTTCGCTTTGCTAAGGGACGGCCAAGAGACCCAGTACTTC.